The next 3 T cell receptor beta chains were all read from a single sample in a study of CD4 and CD8 cells across lung adenocarcinoma regions. TCRdb re-analysed the PCR reads in MiXCR, keeping a single row per CDR3 protein. The sample contains about 11,000 distinct CDR3 sequences, 53% of which appear only once. The sequencing sample was made of CD8+ T cells from the center of a lung tumor. The source of these receptors is a female donor with lung adenocarcinoma. The CD4 and CD8 labels of this study may be unreliable.

This clonotype has only a few counts. The chain joins TRBV6-1 to TRBJ2-7; the match to TRBD1 covers 7 bases. Matching the DNA end better, TRBJ2-1 makes the J call doubtful. Germline V gives CDR1 MNHNS, CDR2 SASEGT. The CDR3 spans 14 residues. CDR3 in amino acids: CASRPPNPGGEQFF. The CDR3 bases are TGTGCCAGCAGACCTCCAAACCCAGGGGGTGAGCAGTTCTTC.

This clonotype qualifies as medium-sized. The rearrangement uses TRBV12-3 or TRBV12-4 and TRBJ1-1; D possibly corresponds to TRBD1 (5 bases). The CDR3 contains 13 residues. V lost 5 bases, J lost 3 bases, and 10 bases lay in between. The CDR3, as DNA: TGTGCCAGCAGTACACAGGTTTACACTGAAGCTTTCTTT. Its translation is CASSTQVYTEAFF.

This clonotype came up a few times. A read error is likely, as this CDR3 ends without the conserved phenylalanine or tryptophan. The DNA is omitted, as the CDR3 cannot be located on it reliably, and the CDR3 follows TCRdb's listing. The chain uses TRBV9 and TRBJ2-5; the table gives TRBD1 as D, unverified against the DNA. The CDR3 is 24 amino acids long, termini counted. CDR1 and CDR2 from the germline V gene are SGDLS and YYNGEE. The CDR3 region is CVETRFHHVALAGLELLSSTNPPR.